This TCR beta chain was sequenced in a study of OX40 agonist ivuxolimab in advanced cancers. Study-wide results and limits: In the expanded peripheral T cells, antigen specificity was never determined.

This clone was counted a single time. Its antigen is currently unknown. Some clones are missing from TCRdb's copy, which holds only in-frame ones; the method was immunoSEQ multiplex PCR. The sample includes fewer than 70,000 clones, less than 85% of them seen just once. The V and J ends lost 3 bases and 2 bases, in that order; junction bases with no gene match: 7. This CDR3 has 15 amino acids. Germline values: CDR1 LNHDA, CDR2 SQIVND (reference sequence). The sequencing here drew on CD4+ or CD8+ T cells sorted from blood, taken in a trial of the OX40 agonist ivuxolimab. This sequence originates from an adult with an advanced solid tumor such as melanoma, head and neck, liver or kidney cancer. The V call is TRBV19, the J call TRBJ2-7; TRBD2 agrees at 7 bases. CDR3 residues: CASSIYGGGTYEQYF. The CDR3 bases are TGTGCCAGTAGTATTTATGGCGGGGGTACCTACGAGCAGTACTTC.